One and the same sample provided the 13 T cell receptor beta chains below, sequenced in a study of cytomegalovirus exposure and HLA in healthy donors. The PCR employed 60 Vbeta primers together with 13 Jbeta primers. The assay was immunoSEQ multiplex PCR, and TCRdb's table has in-frame clones only and misses some. Here the sample spans approximately 150,000 clones, 70% to 90% being singletons. Sequencing used PBMCs. The receptors here all came from a woman aged 30 to 39 in good health and CMV-seropositive.

The count of this clone is one. The chain uses TRBV5-1 and TRBJ1-4; perhaps TRBD1 as D (5 bases). The CDR3 is 16 residues long. Germline CDR1 reads SGHRS; CDR2 reads YFSETQ. V was clipped by 5 bases and J by 0 bases, with 14 bases between them. Written as DNA, the CDR3 is TGCGCCAGCAGGTACGTCGACAGAGCAACTAATGAAAAACTGTTTTTT. This gives the protein CASRYVDRATNEKLFF.

A single count supports this clone. The V call is TRBV4-2, the J call TRBJ2-2; 8 bases match TRBD1. V was clipped by 0 bases and J by 7 bases; unmatched bases: 1. Germline values: CDR1 LGHNA, CDR2 YNFKEQ. The CDR3 spans 14 residues. Written as DNA, the CDR3 is TGTGCCAGCAGCCAAGACAGGGGGCGCGGGGAGCTGTTTTTT. This encodes CASSQDRGRGELFF.

V gene TRBV6-6 combines with J gene TRBJ2-2; possibly TRBD2 for D (9 bases). Trimming took off 6 bases at V and 3 bases at J, with 17 bases between the two ends. The CDR3 is 16 residues long. Germline V CDR1 and CDR2: MNHNY, SVGAGI (reference sequence). The CDR3 reads CASSPGGGGDTGELFF. The CDR3 DNA sequence: TGTGCCAGCAGCCCAGGGGGCGGGGGGGACACCGGGGAGCTGTTTTTT.

The chain joins TRBV5-1 to TRBJ1-2; a possible D gene is TRBD1 (6 bases). Trimming shortened V by 4 bases and J by 6 bases, and 13 bases separated the two germline ends. The CDR3 sequence is 13 residues long. Germline lookup yields CDR1 SGHRS and CDR2 YFSETQ. CDR3 bases: TGCGCCAGCAGCACACAGGGCTTACATGGCTACACCTTC. Its translation: CASSTQGLHGYTF.

The CDR3 bases are TGTGCCAGCAGCTTTAGTTCGGGGGAGGGTACGCAGTATTTT. Amino acids: CASSFSSGEGTQYF. The chain carries TRBV5-4 and TRBJ2-3; TRBD2 aligns across 7 bases. Germline V gene sequence: CDR1 SGHNT, CDR2 YYREEE (reference sequence). Unmatched junction bases numbered 8, after V lost 2 bases and J lost 8 bases. There are 14 residues in the CDR3.

The chain links TRBV7-3 to TRBJ2-3, with D tentatively TRBD1 (5 bases). Germline-derived CDR1 and CDR2 are SGHTA and FQGTGA. V was trimmed by 5 bases and J by 14 bases, leaving 14 bases between them. CDR3 length: 11 residues. This CDR3 reads CASSQGALAYF. CDR3 sequence (DNA): TGTGCCAGCAGCCAAGGGGCCCTGGCGTATTTT.

This sequence joins TRBV7-7 and TRBJ2-1, with 8 bases fitting TRBD1. Trimming cost V 1 base and J 7 bases; bases outside gene matches: 3. The CDR3 length is 14 residues. Germline CDR1 and CDR2: SSHAT and FNYEAQ (reference sequence). The CDR3 bases are TGTGCCAGCAGCTTAGGACAGGGGTCGAATGAGCAGTTCTTC. This codes for CASSLGQGSNEQFF.

In regard to this clone: An end of the junction differs from the germline gene, which may be a read error. V gene TRBV2 combines with J gene TRBJ1-6, with a weak D call TRBD1 (5 bases). Looked up from germline, CDR1 is SNHLY and CDR2 is FYNNEI. This CDR3 is 13 amino acids long. CDR3 residues: CASSEAIRGKITF. CDR3 bases: TGTGCCAGCAGTGAAGCGATTCGGGGGAAAATCACGTTT. The complete variable domain, with remaining parts taken from reference TRBV2 and TRBJ1-6, reads EPEVTQTPSHQVTQMGQEVILRCVPISNHLYFYWYRQILGQKVEFLVSFYNNEISEKSEIFDDQFSVERPDGSNFTLKIRSTKLEDSAMYFCASSEAIRGKITFGNGTRLTVT.

On this clone itself: The sample has other DNA sequences that encode this CDR3 too. The chain employs TRBV5-6 and TRBJ1-2, with D hard to call. Trimming took 0 bases from V and 3 from J, leaving 6 bases between them. The CDR3 has 13 residues. Looked up from germline, CDR1 is SGHDT and CDR2 is YYEEEE. Here the CDR3 reads CASSLAGDYGYTF. CDR3 sequence (DNA): TGTGCCAGCAGCTTGGCCGGGGACTATGGCTACACCTTC.

CDR3 nucleotides: TGTGCCAGCAGCCAAGATACAGGGGAGAACACTGAAGCTTTCTTT. Translation: CASSQDTGENTEAFF. The chain recombines TRBV4-2 with TRBJ1-1; the match to TRBD1 covers 7 bases. The length of the CDR3 is 15 residues. Germline trimming cut 0 bases from V and 1 base from J; bases unmatched to any gene: 2. Germline loops: CDR1 LGHNA, CDR2 YNFKEQ.

V and J are TRBV11-2 and TRBJ2-7; 7 bases are shared with TRBD1. This CDR3 spans 13 amino acids. Losses at the gene ends were 5 bases for V and 2 bases for J; bases not matched to a gene: 3. Per the germline V gene, CDR1 is SGHAT and CDR2 is FQNNGV. CDR3 coding DNA: TGTGCCAGCAGCGTCGGACAGGCCTACGAGCAGTACTTC. It yields the protein CASSVGQAYEQYF.

This clone has a handful of counts. The chain is built from TRBV19 and TRBJ1-1, with 7 bases fitting TRBD1. The V segment lost 8 bases and the J segment 3 bases; nucleotides outside the gene matches: 9. This CDR3 contains 14 residues. Germline V CDR1 and CDR2: LNHDA, SQIVND (reference sequence). The CDR3 here is CASYDREGYTEAFF. CDR3 in DNA: TGTGCCAGTTACGACAGGGAAGGGTACACTGAAGCTTTCTTT.

This rearrangement joins TRBV4-3 to TRBJ1-2; no definite D call. Germline values: CDR1 LGHNA, CDR2 YSLEER. CDR3 length: 14 residues. With 4 bases removed from V and 4 bases from J, the gap between germline ends came to 13 bases. CDR3 sequence (DNA): TGCGCCAGCAGCCCGTTTACTGCGAGCTATGGCTACACCTTC. Amino acid sequence: CASSPFTASYGYTF.